The 18 T cell receptor beta chains given below trace back to one sample, sequenced in a study of Ad26.COV2.S vaccination and SARS-CoV-2 variants. Sequenced by immunoSEQ multiplex PCR; TCRdb stores in-frame clones only, minus some. The sample carries a few hundred thousand clones, approximately 91% recorded once. The treatment is: approximately 18 received Ad26.COV2.S at low or high dose, single or two shots; several received placebo; per-sample allocation not given. The investigators took samples on day 63 after the first vaccine or placebo injection. Material: peripheral blood, obtained in a trial of Ad26.COV2.S vaccine versus placebo. These receptors were obtained from a person aged 18-65 years who received the Ad26.COV2.S COVID-19 vaccine or a placebo.

The chain uses TRBV7-3 and TRBJ2-7, with 8 bases aligning to TRBD1. Trimming took 5 bases from V and 6 from J; bases not matched to a gene: 9. From germline, CDR1 is SGHTA and CDR2 FQGTGA. The CDR3 contains 14 residues. The CDR3 DNA reads TGTGCCAGCAGCCCCGCCCGAGACAGGGGCGAGCAGTACTTC. Its translation is CASSPARDRGEQYF.

The chain combines TRBV12-1 with TRBJ2-3; the D segment call TRBD2 is taken from the table without a DNA check. TRBV12-1 is shown as a pseudogene. The CDR3 has 16 residues. CDR3 protein: CASSFVREDLTDTQYF. CDR3 sequence (DNA): TGTGCCAGCAGCTTTGTCCGGGAGGACCTCACAGATACGCAGTATTTT.

The gene calls are TRBV7-8 and TRBJ2-7; D possibly uses TRBD1 or TRBD2 (5 bases each). CDR3 size: 13 residues. V was shortened by 5 bases and J by 2 bases, with 10 bases between the two germline ends. CDR1 SGHVS and CDR2 FQNEAQ come from the germline V gene. CDR3 nucleotides: TGTGCCAGCAGCCGGGACCTTGCCTACGAGCAGTACTTC. Protein product: CASSRDLAYEQYF.

The V gene is TRBV5-4, the J gene TRBJ2-4; 8 nucleotides align to TRBD1. Germline CDR1 SGHNT, CDR2 YYREEE (reference sequence). V lost 3 bases, J lost 1 base, and 6 bases stayed unmatched. The CDR3 has 16 residues. For the CDR3, the DNA is TGTGCCAGCAGCTCCCAGGGGGCGCGGGCCAAAAACATTCAGTACTTC. The encoded protein is CASSSQGARAKNIQYF.

This clone was detected once. The rearrangement joins TRBV30 to TRBJ2-7, with a tentative D call TRBD2 (5 bases). Germline V gene lookup returns CDR1 GTSNPN and CDR2 SVGIG (reference sequence). Trimming shortened V by 0 bases and J by 4 bases, and 7 bases separated the two germline ends. The CDR3 spans 12 residues. For the CDR3, the DNA is TGTGCCTGGAGTGTAGAGCGGTACGAGCAGTACTTC. Translating gives CAWSVERYEQYF.

This clone was detected once. The chain uses TRBV11-2 and TRBJ2-7, with TRBD2 identical over 7 bases. V was clipped by 6 bases and J by 0 bases; unmatched bases: 5. CDR1 and CDR2 (germline): SGHAT, FQNNGV. The CDR3 covers 14 residues. CDR3 bases: TGTGCCAGCAGTTATAGCGGGCCCTCCTACGAGCAGTACTTC. Encoded protein: CASSYSGPSYEQYF.

The genes are TRBV7-3 and TRBJ2-5, with a tentative D call TRBD1 (6 bases). The V and J ends lost 4 bases and 4 bases respectively, with 10 bases between them. The germline gives CDR1 SGHTA, CDR2 FQGTGA. The CDR3 is 13 residues long. This chain's CDR3 is CASSSDRLETQYF. In DNA form, the CDR3 reads TGTGCCAGCAGCTCCGACAGGCTAGAGACCCAGTACTTC.

This clone was counted between two and nine times. This chain joins TRBV2 and TRBJ1-5, with 8 bases identical to TRBD1. There are 14 residues in the CDR3. Germline V gene lookup returns CDR1 SNHLY and CDR2 FYNNEI. The V gene end was trimmed by 6 bases and the J gene end by 6 bases; junction bases not matched to a gene: 7. The CDR3 DNA reads as TGTGCCAGCAGCGCTGACAGGGGAAGTCAGCCCCAGCATTTT. Its protein is CASSADRGSQPQHF.

This clone was picked up a small number of times. V is TRBV30 and J is TRBJ2-5; no definite D call. The CDR3 spans 13 residues. The V end was cut by 5 bases, the J end by 5 bases, with 15 bases between. Germline lookup yields CDR1 GTSNPN and CDR2 SVGIG (reference sequence). Here the CDR3 reads CAWDKGTSETQYF. CDR3 nucleotides: TGTGCCTGGGATAAGGGTACCTCGGAGACCCAGTACTTC. Combining the CDR3 with reference TRBV30 and TRBJ2-5 gives the whole variable domain SQTIHQWPATLVQPVGSPLSLECTVEGTSNPNLYWYRQAAGRGLQLLFYSVGIGQISSEVPQNLSASRPQDRQFILSSKKLLLSDSGFYLCAWDKGTSETQYFGPGTRLLVL.

The J gene is TRBJ2-3, the V gene TRBV11-3; 8 nucleotides line up with TRBD2. Germline CDR1 SGHNT, CDR2 YENEEA. This CDR3 is 16 amino acids long. V was pared by 5 bases and J by 6 bases, with 13 bases of the junction left unmatched. The CDR3 nucleotides read TGTGCCAGCAGCATGAGCGGGGGATCCCTAGTGGATACGCAGTATTTT. It translates to CASSMSGGSLVDTQYF.

This clone was observed once. V gene TRBV5-1 combines with J gene TRBJ2-7; D possibly uses TRBD1 or TRBD2 (5 bases each). CDR1 is SGHRS, CDR2 YFSETQ, per germline. This CDR3 comprises 13 residues. V lost 4 bases and J lost 4, with 12 bases in between. The CDR3 here is CASSALAGYEQYF. CDR3 sequence (DNA): TGCGCCAGCAGCGCCCTAGCAGGGTACGAGCAGTACTTC.

CDR3 loop: CASSLQKYNEQFF. CDR3 sequence (DNA): TGTGCCAGCAGCTTGCAAAAATACAATGAGCAGTTCTTC. This chain joins TRBV11-2 and TRBJ2-1; D not resolved. Germline-derived CDR1 and CDR2 are SGHAT and FQNNGV. The CDR3 sequence is 13 residues long. V gave up 3 bases and J gave up 4 bases, with 7 bases separating them.

V and J are TRBV29-1 and TRBJ2-5, with TRBD2 matching 9 bases. The V gene end was trimmed by 6 bases and the J gene end by 5 bases; junction bases not matched to a gene: 7. CDR3 size: 13 residues. In germline, CDR1 is SQVTM, CDR2 ANQGSEA. CDR3 sequence reads: CSVAAGGRETQYF. The CDR3 coding sequence is TGCAGCGTCGCAGCGGGAGGACGGGAGACCCAGTACTTC.

The chain joins TRBV6-5 to TRBJ2-1; D gene ambiguous. The ends were cut back, 5 bases at V and 6 bases at J, with 14 bases in the middle. CDR1 and CDR2 from the germline V gene are MNHEY and SVGAGI. This CDR3 has 14 residues. CDR3 sequence (DNA): TGTGCCAGCAGTCCTCAGACGGACCTCAATGAGCAGTTCTTC. It is translated as CASSPQTDLNEQFF.

This chain links TRBV6-4 with TRBJ2-7; D possibly uses TRBD1 or TRBD2 (5 bases each). The germline V gene has CDR1 MRHNA and CDR2 SNTAGT. The CDR3 contains 15 residues. Trimming took off 6 bases at V and 1 base at J, with 16 bases between the two ends. As DNA, the CDR3 is TGTGCCAGCAGCAAGGAGGTGGGACCGTCCTACGAGCAGTACTTC. Amino acids: CASSKEVGPSYEQYF.

The rearrangement uses TRBV29-1 and TRBJ1-3, with TRBD1 matching 7 bases. This CDR3 has 12 amino acids. Germline lookup yields CDR1 SQVTM and CDR2 ANQGSEA. With V trimmed by 7 bases and J by 4 bases, 4 bases remained unmatched. Here the CDR3 DNA reads TGCAGCGCTGGGACAGAAGGAAACACCATATATTTT. It is translated as CSAGTEGNTIYF.

The CDR3 sequence is CASSKRPGAGNTIYF. CDR3 DNA sequence: TGTGCCAGCAGCAAACGGCCGGGGGCTGGAAACACCATATATTTT. This sequence joins TRBV28 and TRBJ1-3; D is perhaps TRBD1 (5 bases). Germline CDR1 and CDR2: MDHEN and SYDVKM. This CDR3 is built from 15 residues. V was shortened by 6 bases and J by 2 bases, with 14 bases between the two germline ends.

The V gene is TRBV15, the J gene TRBJ2-5; 7 nucleotides line up with TRBD2. The CDR3 consists of 14 residues. Germline CDR1 is LNHNV and CDR2 is YYDKDF (reference sequence). Trimming took 5 bases from V and 3 from J; bases not matched to a gene: 6. The CDR3 bases are TGTGCCACCAGCCCCCCGGGGACTAAAGAGACCCAGTACTTC. Amino acids: CATSPPGTKETQYF. Full variable domain (missing parts from reference TRBV15 and TRBJ2-5): DAMVIQNPRYQVTQFGKPVTLSCSQTLNHNVMYWYQQKSSQAPKLLFHYYDKDFNNEADTPDNFQSRRPNTSFCFLDIRSPGLGDTAMYLCATSPPGTKETQYFGPGTRLLVL.